This T cell receptor (beta chain) originates from a study of blood T cell repertoires in COVID-19. The Seattle patients joined while their infection was active and were tracked longitudinally afterward. The CDR3 runs 12 residues. The germline CDR1 and CDR2 sequences are SGHRS and YFSETQ. Trimming took off 1 base at V and 6 bases at J, with 8 bases between the two ends. TCRdb keeps only in-frame clones here, not all; method: immunoSEQ multiplex PCR. This table has 77,000 or so clones, 65% to 90% appearing once. This TCR came from a man younger than 40 with COVID-19, enrolled during active disease. Material for sequencing was peripheral blood. J is TRBJ2-7 and V is TRBV5-1; D is possibly TRBD1 (5 bases). Written as DNA, the CDR3 is TGCGCCAGCAGCTTGCAAGGGGTCGAGCAGTACTTC. Its protein product is CASSLQGVEQYF.